The 21 T cell receptor beta chains given below trace back to one sample, sequenced in a study of cytomegalovirus exposure and HLA in healthy donors. With 60 Vbeta and 13 Jbeta primers, the PCR was carried out. TCRdb's copy holds only in-frame clones and misses some; the assay was immunoSEQ multiplex PCR. The sample carries 60,000 to 70,000 clones, 65% to 75% recorded once. The sample consisted of PBMCs. These receptors all come from a man aged 50-60 years in good health and CMV-seropositive.

The gene calls are TRBV29-1 and TRBJ2-7; tentative D call: TRBD1 (6 bases). Per germline, CDR1 SQVTM and CDR2 ANQGSEA. The CDR3 consists of 12 residues. V shed 7 bases and J shed 2 bases, with 12 bases lying between them. Here the CDR3 reads CSALDSPYEQYF. In DNA form, the CDR3 reads TGCAGCGCTTTGGACAGCCCCTACGAGCAGTACTTC.

The chain couples TRBV15 to TRBJ2-2, with a weak D call TRBD1 (10 bases). The germline V gene encodes CDR1 LNHNV and CDR2 YYDKDF (reference sequence). This CDR3 has 19 amino acids. V dropped 3 bases and J dropped 4 bases, with 24 bases sitting between them. The CDR3 sequence: CATSRDRGGTSRGTGELFF. In DNA form, the CDR3 reads TGTGCCACCAGCAGGGACAGGGGGGGGACTAGCAGAGGCACCGGGGAGCTGTTTTTT.

The chain recombines TRBV28 with TRBJ2-7, with 7 bases fitting TRBD1. The trim removed 3 bases at V and 6 bases at J, leaving 8 bases unmatched. The CDR3 extends over 14 amino acids. Germline V gene sequence: CDR1 MDHEN, CDR2 SYDVKM. The CDR3 nucleotides read TGTGCCAGCAGTTTGGTCGACAGGGCGGGCGAGCAGTACTTC. Its translation: CASSLVDRAGEQYF.

The rearrangement uses TRBV11-2 and TRBJ1-1; D perhaps matches TRBD1 (6 bases). Germline V gives CDR1 SGHAT, CDR2 FQNNGV. This CDR3 spans 15 amino acids. Deletions cut 5 bases from V and 2 bases from J, with 15 bases between. The CDR3 loop is CASSPTQGFNTEAFF. Here the CDR3 DNA reads TGTGCCAGCAGCCCTACACAGGGTTTTAACACTGAAGCTTTCTTT.

The V gene is TRBV6-4, the J gene TRBJ2-3; 9 positions agree with TRBD2. The CDR3 loop spans 15 amino acids. Germline V gene sequence: CDR1 MRHNA, CDR2 SNTAGT. The V gene end was trimmed by 5 bases and the J gene end by 0 bases; junction bases not matched to a gene: 3. CDR3 DNA sequence: TGTGCCAGCAGTCCGGGACTAGCTAGCACAGATACGCAGTATTTT. Translated: CASSPGLASTDTQYF.

This clone appeared once. J is TRBJ1-2 and V is TRBV19; no clear D gene. Trimming pared 2 bases from V and 3 bases from J, leaving 7 bases between. The length of the CDR3 is 13 residues. Germline V gene data show CDR1 as LNHDA and CDR2 as SQIVND (reference sequence). The CDR3 DNA sequence: TGTGCCAGTAGTATACGGGTTTACTATGGCTACACCTTC. Its protein is CASSIRVYYGYTF.

The rearrangement links TRBV6-1 to TRBJ2-7, with D possibly TRBD1 on 6 matching bases. Per the germline V gene, CDR1 is MNHNS and CDR2 is SASEGT. The V end was cut by 2 bases, the J end by 5 bases, with 13 bases between. The length of the CDR3 is 14 residues. DNA for the CDR3: TGTGCCAGCAGTGAACTCAACAGGGATAACGAGCAGTACTTC. This gives the protein CASSELNRDNEQYF.

The J gene is TRBJ2-7, the V gene TRBV27; 10 nucleotides match TRBD1. The V gene's germline CDR1 is MNHEY and CDR2 SMNVEV (reference sequence). CDR3 length equals 15 residues. Germline trimming cut 3 bases from V and 4 bases from J; bases unmatched to any gene: 6. The CDR3 sequence: CASSFSGQGRYEQYF. CDR3 DNA sequence: TGTGCCAGCAGTTTTTCGGGACAGGGGAGGTACGAGCAGTACTTC.

In this sample, this clone turned up once. The chain joins TRBV29-1 to TRBJ2-7; 9 bases agree with TRBD2. With V trimmed by 3 bases and J by 3 bases, 9 bases remained unmatched. CDR3 length equals 15 residues. Per germline, CDR1 SQVTM and CDR2 ANQGSEA. The chain's CDR3 is CSVEREGRGHYEQYF. The CDR3 region has the DNA TGCAGCGTTGAGCGGGAGGGCCGAGGACACTACGAGCAGTACTTC.

The V call is TRBV7-9, the J call TRBJ2-1; 11 positions match TRBD2. CDR3 size: 16 residues. V lost 6 bases to trimming and J lost 6 bases; unmatched junction nucleotides: 10. In germline, CDR1 is SEHNR, CDR2 FQNEAQ (reference sequence). The CDR3 nucleotides are TGTGCCAGCAGTTCGGCAGGGCTAGCGGGGGGCAATGAGCAGTTCTTC. It yields the protein CASSSAGLAGGNEQFF.

This clone turned up a few times. The rearrangement uses TRBV6-5 and TRBJ1-1; 9 bases map to TRBD1. V lost 5 bases, J lost 4 bases, and 5 bases stayed unmatched. The CDR3 runs 14 residues. Germline V CDR1 and CDR2: MNHEY, SVGAGI. The CDR3 nucleotides read TGTGCCAGCAGTAAGGGACAGGGTGTCACTGAAGCTTTCTTT. It encodes CASSKGQGVTEAFF.

V is TRBV7-2 and J is TRBJ2-1; TRBD2 agrees at 10 bases. Germline CDR1 is SGHTA and CDR2 is FQGNSA. The CDR3 runs 16 residues. V shed 5 bases and J 5 bases; nucleotides not matched to a gene: 9. The CDR3 bases are TGTGCCAGCAGCCGCCGTCTAGCGGGGGCTGACAATGAGCAGTTCTTC. This encodes CASSRRLAGADNEQFF. The variable domain in full, with the rest retrieved from reference TRBV7-2 and TRBJ2-1, is GAGVSQSPSNKVTEKGKDVELRCDPISGHTALYWYRQSLGQGLEFLIYFQGNSAPDKSGLPSDRFSAERTGGSVSTLTIQRTQQEDSAVYLCASSRRLAGADNEQFFGPGTRLTVL.

This clone came up a few times. V and J are TRBV2 and TRBJ2-5; 9 bases are shared with TRBD1. V lost 7 bases, J lost 6 bases, and 9 bases stayed unmatched. The CDR3 length is 14 residues. Germline V lookup: CDR1 SNHLY, CDR2 FYNNEI. CDR3 sequence reads: CASMPGTGSQTQYF. The DNA of the CDR3 is TGTGCCAGCATGCCCGGGACAGGGTCCCAGACCCAGTACTTC. Full variable domain (remainder filled in from reference TRBV2 and TRBJ2-5): EPEVTQTPSHQVTQMGQEVILRCVPISNHLYFYWYRQILGQKVEFLVSFYNNEISEKSEIFDDQFSVERPDGSNFTLKIRSTKLEDSAMYFCASMPGTGSQTQYFGPGTRLLVL.

V gene TRBV15 combines with J gene TRBJ2-1; 12 nucleotides align to TRBD1. CDR1 is LNHNV and CDR2 is YYDKDF in the germline V gene (reference sequence). The CDR3 consists of 17 residues. With V trimmed by 5 bases and J by 3 bases, 8 bases remained unmatched. DNA of the CDR3: TGTGCCACCAGCCTTCTCGGGACAGGGGGCCTCTACAATGAGCAGTTCTTC. Its translation is CATSLLGTGGLYNEQFF.

This clone was observed a few times. V is TRBV2 and J is TRBJ2-1; tentative D call: TRBD2 (6 bases). Trimming stripped 8 bases from V and 7 bases from J, with 12 bases between. The germline V gene has CDR1 SNHLY and CDR2 FYNNEI. CDR3 size: 12 residues. In DNA, the CDR3 is TGTGCCAGCCTGCCGGAGGGGAATGAGCAGTTCTTC. Translated: CASLPEGNEQFF.

The chain links TRBV28 to TRBJ2-5; D is possibly TRBD2 (6 bases). V lost 3 bases, J lost 6 bases, and 17 bases lay in between. The CDR3 has 15 amino acids. Germline V lookup: CDR1 MDHEN, CDR2 SYDVKM. Here the CDR3 reads CASSFGGTQGQTQYF. The CDR3 DNA reads as TGTGCCAGCAGTTTTGGCGGGACCCAAGGGCAGACCCAGTACTTC.

This chain connects TRBV6-5 to TRBJ2-7; 9 bases are a match to TRBD1. The CDR3 is made up of 15 amino acids. The J segment lost 3 bases and the V segment lost 4 bases, leaving 7 bases of the junction unmatched. CDR1 is MNHEY and CDR2 is SVGAGI in the germline V gene. CDR3 in amino acids: CASSSPGQGHYEQYF. CDR3 sequence (DNA): TGTGCCAGCAGTTCCCCGGGACAGGGACACTACGAGCAGTACTTC.

CDR3 nucleotide sequence: TGTGCCATCAGTGAGGGTGGACAGGTTGGGGAAAAACTGTTTTTT. Its translation: CAISEGGQVGEKLFF. This chain connects TRBV10-3 to TRBJ1-4; 7 bases agree with TRBD1. The germline gives CDR1 ENHRY, CDR2 SYGVKD. CDR3 length: 15 amino acids. V shed 2 bases, J shed 8 bases, and the junction held 8 bases outside the gene matches.

This chain connects TRBV5-1 to TRBJ1-5; D is ambiguous. V dropped 3 bases and J dropped 5 bases, with 9 bases sitting between them. The germline V gene has CDR1 SGHRS and CDR2 YFSETQ. The CDR3 runs to 13 residues. The CDR3 bases are TGCGCCAGCAGCTCTGGGAGGGATCAGCCCCAGCATTTT. Translation gives CASSSGRDQPQHF.

This sequence joins TRBV6-5 and TRBJ1-5; D gene unclear. The CDR3 is made up of 15 amino acids. Germline V gene lookup returns CDR1 MNHEY and CDR2 SVGAGI. The V end was cut by 4 bases, the J end by 8 bases, with 18 bases between. For the CDR3, the DNA is TGTGCCAGCAGTTCCAGAGGCCCTGGATCTGAGCCCCAGCATTTT. Translation gives CASSSRGPGSEPQHF.

A note on this clone: The junction differs from germline at one of its ends, possibly a read error. This chain links TRBV14 with TRBJ2-6; 10 bases match TRBD1. Germline V gene data show CDR1 as SGHDN and CDR2 as FVKESK. The CDR3 extends over 18 amino acids. CDR3 region: CASTQFGTGAFGANVLTF. CDR3 DNA: TGTGCCAGCACCCAATTCGGGACAGGGGCTTTCGGGGCCAACGTCCTGACTTTC.